The T cell receptor beta chain under discussion was sequenced for a study of T cells in Graves' hyperthyroidism and ophthalmopathy. V gave up 0 bases and J gave up 1 base, with 9 bases separating them. This CDR3 has 15 amino acids. The V gene's germline CDR1 is SGHRS and CDR2 YFSETQ. What was amplified from RNA transcripts were TCR beta CDR3 regions. HTBI primers were used for first-round RT-PCR of the TCR CDR3. TCRdb re-called the multiplex PCR reads through MiXCR, storing one row per CDR3 protein. The sample gives 130,000 to 150,000 distinct CDR3 sequences, around 21% of which show up once; 60% to 70% is in the top ten. There are many counts of this clonotype.

The sample comprised blood. This chain links TRBV5-1 with TRBJ2-3, with a weak D call TRBD2 (6 bases). This receptor was taken from a woman aged 50 to 60 with Graves' hyperthyroidism that later progressed to Graves' ophthalmopathy. CDR3 amino acids: CASSLAPSGTDTQYF. The CDR3 nucleotides read TGCGCCAGCAGCTTGGCCCCTAGCGGCACAGATACGCAGTATTTT. Full variable domain (rest looked up from reference TRBV5-1 and TRBJ2-3): KAGVTQTPRYLIKTRGQQVTLSCSPISGHRSVSWYQQTPGQGLQFLFEYFSETQRNKGNFPGRFSGRQFSNSRSEMNVSTLELGDSALYLCASSLAPSGTDTQYFGPGTRLTVL.